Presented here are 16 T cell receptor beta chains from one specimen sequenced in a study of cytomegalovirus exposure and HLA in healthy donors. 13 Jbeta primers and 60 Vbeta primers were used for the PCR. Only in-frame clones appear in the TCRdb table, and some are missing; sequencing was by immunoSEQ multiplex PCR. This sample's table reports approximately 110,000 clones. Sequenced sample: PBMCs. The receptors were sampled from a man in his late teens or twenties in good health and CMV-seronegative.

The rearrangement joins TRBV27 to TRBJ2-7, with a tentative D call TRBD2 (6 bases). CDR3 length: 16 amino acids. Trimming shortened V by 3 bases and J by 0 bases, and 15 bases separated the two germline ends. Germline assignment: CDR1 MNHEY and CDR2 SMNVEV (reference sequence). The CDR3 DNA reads TGTGCCAGCAGTTTTGGTGGCGGGATCGGCTCCTACGAGCAGTACTTC. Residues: CASSFGGGIGSYEQYF.

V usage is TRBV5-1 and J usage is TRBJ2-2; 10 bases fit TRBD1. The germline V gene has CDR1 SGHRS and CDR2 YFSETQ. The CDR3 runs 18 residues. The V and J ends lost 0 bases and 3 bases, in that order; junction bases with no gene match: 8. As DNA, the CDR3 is TGCGCCAGCAGCTTGGCCCCGGGACAGGGGACGGACACCGGGGAGCTGTTTTTT. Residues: CASSLAPGQGTDTGELFF.

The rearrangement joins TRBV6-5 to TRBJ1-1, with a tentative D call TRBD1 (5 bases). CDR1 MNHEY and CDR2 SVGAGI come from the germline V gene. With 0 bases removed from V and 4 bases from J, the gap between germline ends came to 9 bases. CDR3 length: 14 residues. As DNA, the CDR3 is TGTGCCAGCAGTTACTCCGGGGGGAGCACTGAAGCTTTCTTT. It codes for CASSYSGGSTEAFF.

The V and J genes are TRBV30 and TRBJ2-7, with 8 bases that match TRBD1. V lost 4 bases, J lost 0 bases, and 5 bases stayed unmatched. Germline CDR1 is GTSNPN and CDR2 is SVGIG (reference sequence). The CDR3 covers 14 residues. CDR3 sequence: CAWTLGTGSYEQYF. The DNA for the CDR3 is TGTGCCTGGACGCTCGGGACAGGCTCCTACGAGCAGTACTTC.

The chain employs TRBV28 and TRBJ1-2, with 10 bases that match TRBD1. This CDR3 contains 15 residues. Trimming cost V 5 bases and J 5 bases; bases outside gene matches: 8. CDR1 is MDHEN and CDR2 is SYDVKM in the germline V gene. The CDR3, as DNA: TGTGCCAGCAGTGGAGGACAGGGGGTTCGGTATGGCTACACCTTC. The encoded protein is CASSGGQGVRYGYTF.

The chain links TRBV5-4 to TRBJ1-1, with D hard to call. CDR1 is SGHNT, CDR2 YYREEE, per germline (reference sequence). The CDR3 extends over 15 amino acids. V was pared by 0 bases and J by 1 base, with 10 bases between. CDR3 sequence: CASSLAVGANTEAFF. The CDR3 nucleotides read TGTGCCAGCAGCTTGGCCGTCGGAGCGAACACTGAAGCTTTCTTT.

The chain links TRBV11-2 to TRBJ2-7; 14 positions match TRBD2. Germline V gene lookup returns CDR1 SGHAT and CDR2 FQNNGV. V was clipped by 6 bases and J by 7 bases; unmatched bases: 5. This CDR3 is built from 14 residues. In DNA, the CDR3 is TGTGCCAGCAGAATGGGACTAGCGGGAGAAGAGCAGTACTTC. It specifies CASRMGLAGEEQYF.

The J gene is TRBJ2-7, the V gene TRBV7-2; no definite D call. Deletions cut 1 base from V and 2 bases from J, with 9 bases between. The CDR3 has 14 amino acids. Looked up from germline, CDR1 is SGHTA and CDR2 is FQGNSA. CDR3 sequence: CASSLEPGPYEQYF. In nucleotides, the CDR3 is TGTGCCAGCAGCTTAGAACCAGGCCCCTACGAGCAGTACTTC.

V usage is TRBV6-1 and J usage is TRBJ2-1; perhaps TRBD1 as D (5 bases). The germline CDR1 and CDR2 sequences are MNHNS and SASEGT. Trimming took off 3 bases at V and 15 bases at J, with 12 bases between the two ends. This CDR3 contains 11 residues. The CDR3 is CASSESRVPFF. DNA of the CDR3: TGTGCCAGCAGTGAGTCCAGGGTTCCGTTCTTC.

In DNA form, the CDR3 reads TGTGCCAGCAGTAAGACAGGTCCCTACGAGCAGTACTTC. Translation gives CASSKTGPYEQYF. The chain employs TRBV27 and TRBJ2-7, with a tentative D call TRBD1 (6 bases). V lost 5 bases and J lost 2, with 10 bases in between. Germline V gene lookup returns CDR1 MNHEY and CDR2 SMNVEV (reference sequence). This CDR3 region has 13 residues.

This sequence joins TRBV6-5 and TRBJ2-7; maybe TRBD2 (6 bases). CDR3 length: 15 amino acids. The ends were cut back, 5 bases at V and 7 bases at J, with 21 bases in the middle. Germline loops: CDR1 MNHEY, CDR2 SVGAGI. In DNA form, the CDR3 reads TGTGCCAGCAGTAGGGACTTAACCCCGCAAGGGGAGCAGTACTTC. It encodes CASSRDLTPQGEQYF.

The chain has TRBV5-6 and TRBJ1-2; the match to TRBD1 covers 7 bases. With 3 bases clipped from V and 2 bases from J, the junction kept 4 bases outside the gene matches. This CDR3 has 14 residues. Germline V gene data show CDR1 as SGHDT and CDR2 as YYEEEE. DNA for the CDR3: TGTGCCAGCAGCTGGGCAGGGGGAAACTATGGCTACACCTTC. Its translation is CASSWAGGNYGYTF.

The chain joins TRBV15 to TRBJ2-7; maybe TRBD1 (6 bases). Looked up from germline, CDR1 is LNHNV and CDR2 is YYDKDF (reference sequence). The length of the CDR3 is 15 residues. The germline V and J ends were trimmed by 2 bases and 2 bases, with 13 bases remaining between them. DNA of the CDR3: TGTGCCACCAGCAGACCCCCGGACAGAGCCTACGAGCAGTACTTC. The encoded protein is CATSRPPDRAYEQYF.

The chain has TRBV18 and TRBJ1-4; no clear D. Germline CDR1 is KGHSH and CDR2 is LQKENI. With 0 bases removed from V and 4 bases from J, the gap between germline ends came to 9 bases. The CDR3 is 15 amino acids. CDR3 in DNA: TGTGCCAGCTCACCACCGAGCCCGGTTAATGAAAAACTGTTTTTT. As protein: CASSPPSPVNEKLFF. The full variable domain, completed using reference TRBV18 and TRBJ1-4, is NAGVMQNPRHLVRRRGQEARLRCSPMKGHSHVYWYRQLPEEGLKFMVYLQKENIIDESGMPKERFSAEFPKEGPSILRIQQVVRGDSAAYFCASSPPSPVNEKLFFGSGTQLSVL.

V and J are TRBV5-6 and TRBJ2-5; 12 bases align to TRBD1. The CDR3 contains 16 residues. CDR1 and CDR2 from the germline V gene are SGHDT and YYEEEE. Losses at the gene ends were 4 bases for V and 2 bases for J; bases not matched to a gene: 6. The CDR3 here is CASSDGTGGHQETQYF. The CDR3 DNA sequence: TGTGCCAGCAGCGATGGGACAGGGGGCCATCAAGAGACCCAGTACTTC.

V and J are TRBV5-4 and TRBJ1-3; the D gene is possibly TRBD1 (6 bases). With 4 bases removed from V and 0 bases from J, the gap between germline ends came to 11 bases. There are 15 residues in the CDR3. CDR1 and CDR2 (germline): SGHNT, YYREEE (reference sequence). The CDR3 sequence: CASSMRGSSGNTIYF. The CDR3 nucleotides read TGTGCCAGCAGCATGAGGGGGAGCTCTGGAAACACCATATATTTT. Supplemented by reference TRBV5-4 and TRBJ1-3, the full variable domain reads ETGVTQSPTHLIKTRGQQVTLRCSSQSGHNTVSWYQQALGQGPQFIFQYYREEENGRGNFPPRFSGLQFPNYSSELNVNALELDDSALYLCASSMRGSSGNTIYFGEGSWLTVV.